What follows are 18 T cell receptor beta chains derived from one specimen sequenced in a study of T cell responses to AZD1222 COVID-19 vaccine. TCRdb keeps only in-frame clones here, not all; method: immunoSEQ multiplex PCR. Of more than 100,000 clones in the sample, 91% were seen once. The starting material was peripheral blood, obtained on day 0 of AZD1222 vaccination. Receptors were obtained from an adult in good health.

The chain uses TRBV24-1 and TRBJ2-5; perhaps TRBD2 as D (7 bases). Trimming took off 4 bases at V and 1 base at J, with 15 bases between the two ends. The CDR3 extends over 16 amino acids. Germline-derived CDR1 and CDR2 are KGHDR and SFDVKD. The CDR3 DNA follows: TGTGCCACCAGTGAGGGGGGGGTAGGGGGCCAAGAGACCCAGTACTTC. Encoded protein: CATSEGGVGGQETQYF.

The chain employs TRBV15 and TRBJ2-1, with a weak D call TRBD2 (5 bases). The CDR3 extends over 14 amino acids. Germline-derived CDR1 and CDR2 are LNHNV and YYDKDF (reference sequence). V lost 1 base and J 8 bases, leaving 12 bases between the germline ends. CDR3 sequence (DNA): TGTGCCACCAGCAGAGGCGGGTCTGCCCATGAGCAGTTCTTC. Translating gives CATSRGGSAHEQFF.

The chain couples TRBV21-1 to TRBJ2-7. TRBV21-1 constitutes a pseudogene. The length of the CDR3 is 15 residues. CDR3 residues: CASSYSSEGSYEQYF. The CDR3 DNA is TGTGCCAGCAGTTACTCATCGGAAGGCTCCTACGAGCAGTACTTC.

CDR3 in amino acids: CATNPARGTEAFF. DNA of the CDR3: TGTGCCACCAACCCTGCCCGGGGGACTGAAGCTTTCTTT. J is TRBJ1-1 and V is TRBV28; D perhaps matches TRBD1 (5 bases). Germline V lookup: CDR1 MDHEN, CDR2 SYDVKM. V was clipped by 10 bases and J by 5 bases, with 17 bases between them. The CDR3 contains 13 residues.

The V and J genes are TRBV27 and TRBJ2-5; TRBD2 aligns across 8 bases. The CDR3 has 15 amino acids. The germline V gene encodes CDR1 MNHEY and CDR2 SMNVEV (reference sequence). The J segment lost 7 bases and the V segment lost 4 bases, leaving 11 bases of the junction unmatched. The CDR3, as DNA: TGTGCCAGCAGTTCCTTGACGGGACTAGGCGGGACCCAGTACTTC. Translating gives CASSSLTGLGGTQYF.

The genes are TRBV27 and TRBJ2-1, with D perhaps TRBD1 or TRBD2 (5 bases each). This CDR3 is built from 14 residues. Trimming shortened V by 7 bases and J by 2 bases, and 12 bases separated the two germline ends. CDR1 is MNHEY and CDR2 is SMNVEV in the germline V gene (reference sequence). The CDR3 bases are TGTGCCAGCAAGGGGCAAGCGGCCTACAATGAGCAGTTCTTC. Protein sequence: CASKGQAAYNEQFF.

The chain links TRBV4-2 to TRBJ2-2; D perhaps matches TRBD1 (5 bases). The CDR3 length is 15 residues. V was trimmed by 1 base and J by 5 bases, leaving 11 bases between them. CDR1 LGHNA and CDR2 YNFKEQ come from the germline V gene. Here the CDR3 DNA reads TGTGCCAGCAGCCAAGGTCAGGGTCCAACCGGGGAGCTGTTTTTT. Translated, it gives CASSQGQGPTGELFF.

V and J are TRBV7-2 and TRBJ1-1; D unresolved. The CDR3 length is 14 residues. From germline, CDR1 is SGHTA and CDR2 FQGNSA. V dropped 1 base and J dropped 4 bases, with 10 bases sitting between them. The CDR3 here is CASSLGLTGTEAFF. CDR3 nucleotides: TGTGCCAGCAGCTTAGGACTGACGGGCACTGAAGCTTTCTTT.

The J gene is TRBJ1-3, the V gene TRBV3-1 (or the pseudogene TRBV3-2); D unresolved. CDR3 length equals 13 residues. Per germline, CDR1 LGHDT and CDR2 YNNKEL (reference sequence). The V end was cut by 0 bases, the J end by 11 bases, with 11 bases between. The CDR3 protein is CASSQDTQTAIYF. CDR3 DNA sequence: TGTGCCAGCAGCCAAGATACGCAGACCGCCATATATTTT.

The chain carries TRBV20-1 and TRBJ1-6, with D uncertain. V lost 3 bases to trimming and J lost 14 bases, with 14 bases between them. CDR3 length: 12 residues. Germline loops: CDR1 DFQATT, CDR2 SNEGSKA (reference sequence). In DNA, the CDR3 is TGCAGTGCTAGTCAGTCTGGGCTGGCCCTCCACTTT. Encoded protein: CSASQSGLALHF.

The chain combines TRBV19 with TRBJ1-1; TRBD1 matches 10 bases. The CDR3 is 15 amino acids. In germline, CDR1 is LNHDA, CDR2 SQIVND (reference sequence). Trimming removed 7 bases from V and 1 base from J; junction bases left unmatched: 6. CDR3 bases: TGTGCCAGTACCCGGACAGGGGGTTGGAACACTGAAGCTTTCTTT. It specifies CASTRTGGWNTEAFF.

This clone has a single count. The genes are TRBV7-2 and TRBJ2-1; TRBD2 might be the D (6 bases). The V gene lost 6 bases and the J gene lost 3 bases, with 12 bases spanning the gap. Germline V gene data show CDR1 as SGHTA and CDR2 as FQGNSA. The CDR3 is 14 residues long. The chain's CDR3 is CASRPRGSYNEQFF. The CDR3 bases are TGTGCCAGCAGGCCCCGGGGGAGCTACAATGAGCAGTTCTTC.

The chain recombines TRBV5-4 with TRBJ2-1; D possibly corresponds to TRBD2 (6 bases). Trimming cost V 4 bases and J 10 bases, with 21 bases left between them. CDR3 length: 15 amino acids. The germline gives CDR1 SGHNT, CDR2 YYREEE (reference sequence). The CDR3 DNA reads as TGTGCCAGCAGCAGACGGATTCTTAGCGGATCAGAGCAGTTCTTC. Translation: CASSRRILSGSEQFF.

This clone was observed once. V is TRBV5-1 and J is TRBJ2-6; 9 bases fit TRBD2. With V trimmed by 1 base and J by 3 bases, 11 bases remained unmatched. CDR1 and CDR2 (germline): SGHRS, YFSETQ. The length of the CDR3 is 19 residues. The CDR3 is CASSLPRREGSNGANVLTF. In DNA form, the CDR3 reads TGCGCCAGCAGCTTGCCGCGGCGGGAGGGCTCAAATGGGGCCAACGTCCTGACTTTC.

This chain joins TRBV18 and TRBJ2-7; D is possibly TRBD1 (7 bases). The CDR3 contains 15 residues. Germline V gene lookup returns CDR1 KGHSH and CDR2 LQKENI. V was trimmed by 3 bases and J by 4 bases, leaving 16 bases between them. The CDR3, as DNA: TGTGCCAGCTCACCCACCTCCAGGGGGGCTTACGAGCAGTACTTC. This sequence encodes CASSPTSRGAYEQYF. The variable domain in full, completed from reference TRBV18 and TRBJ2-7, reads NAGVMQNPRHLVRRRGQEARLRCSPMKGHSHVYWYRQLPEEGLKFMVYLQKENIIDESGMPKERFSAEFPKEGPSILRIQQVVRGDSAAYFCASSPTSRGAYEQYFGPGTRLTVT.

This clone has just one count. This chain uses TRBV6-5 with TRBJ1-6; perhaps TRBD1 as D (6 bases). Trimming removed 10 bases at V and 3 bases at J, with 13 bases between. The CDR3 extends over 14 amino acids. In germline, CDR1 is MNHEY, CDR2 SVGAGI. The CDR3 sequence is CATTQGNYNSPLHF. DNA for the CDR3: TGTGCCACCACCCAGGGGAACTATAATTCACCCCTCCACTTT.

This clone appeared a single time. V usage is TRBV7-2 and J usage is TRBJ2-2; 11 positions match TRBD2. Germline V CDR1 and CDR2: SGHTA, FQGNSA. This CDR3 spans 16 amino acids. The J segment lost 5 bases and the V segment lost 5 bases, leaving 7 bases of the junction unmatched. CDR3 sequence: CASSPELAGDTGELFF. Here the CDR3 DNA reads TGTGCCAGCAGCCCAGAACTAGCGGGAGATACCGGGGAGCTGTTTTTT.

CDR3 sequence: CASSSRQGRTEAFF. CDR3 bases: TGTGCCAGCAGCTCCAGACAGGGTCGGACTGAAGCTTTCTTT. This rearrangement joins TRBV11-2 to TRBJ1-1, with 7 nucleotides matching TRBD1. Germline V gives CDR1 SGHAT, CDR2 FQNNGV. Trimming at V came to 4 bases and at J to 5 bases, leaving 7 bases not matched to a gene. The CDR3 is 14 amino acids.